This TCR beta chain was captured by sequencing in a study of CD8+ T cells in alopecia areata. The study, taken as a whole, reports: Scalp lesions, especially in alopecia totalis/universalis, had higher clonality than normal scalp. Scalp sample sequencing also detects resident alphabeta T cells of normal skin.

This CDR3 spans 16 amino acids. V dropped 2 bases and J dropped 0; count of bases not matched to a gene: 7. The V gene's germline CDR1 is GTSNPN and CDR2 SVGIG (reference sequence). For this clone: Its cognate antigen is unknown.

As the sequencing template, cDNA was produced by extracting RNA and reverse transcribing it. Profiled with immunoSEQ multiplex PCR; TCRdb holds only in-frame clones, not every one. The sample shows fewer than 110,000 clones, around 60% of them seen only once. Researchers picked out CD4+ and CD8+ T cells from PBMCs by sorting. This receptor was taken from a human donor in good health. Sequences were obtained from CD4+ T cells sorted from blood. The rearrangement links TRBV30 to TRBJ2-7; 10 bases match TRBD1. As DNA, the CDR3 is TGTGCCTGGAGTCTGTATGGACAGGGGGTCTCCTACGAGCAGTACTTC. Translation: CAWSLYGQGVSYEQYF.